This T cell receptor (beta chain) was identified in a study of a mutant IDH1 vaccine in newly diagnosed glioma. Study-wide results and caveats: The study observed vaccine-induced immune responses in more than 80% of patients.

TCRdb's table, derived via immunoSEQ multiplex PCR, lists solely in-frame clones and lacks some. The data show about 60,000 clones, around 86% seen once. The sample's time point: week 47, end of study. Topical imiquimod was applied with each vaccine dose, which held 300 ug of mutant IDH1 20-mer peptide. Worth noting for this clone: Its antigen is unidentified.

This receptor was obtained from a woman in her forties or fifties with glioma. The sample was PBMCs, taken from a glioma patient whose treatment included an IDH1 peptide vaccine.

The CDR3 coding sequence is TGTGCCAGCACCCAAATCAGCGGGGGGGCGGGCGAGCAGTACTTC. It is translated as CASTQISGGAGEQYF. The V and J genes are TRBV7-8 and TRBJ2-7; 10 bases align to TRBD2. The V gene's germline CDR1 is SGHVS and CDR2 FQNEAQ. This CDR3 region has 15 residues. Trimming at V came to 7 bases and at J to 6 bases, leaving 12 bases not matched to a gene.